This T cell receptor (beta chain) was profiled in a study of tumor-infiltrating lymphocytes in oesophageal squamous cell carcinoma. TCRdb called the PCR reads again in MiXCR, with one record for every CDR3 protein. The data contain 16,000 or so distinct CDR3 sequences, approximately 43% of them singletons. Points on this clonotype: A read error is likely, as this CDR3 ends without the conserved phenylalanine or tryptophan. The limits of the CDR3 on the DNA are not certain, so only TCRdb's listed CDR3 is given.

Germline-derived CDR1 and CDR2 are SGHAT and FQNNGV. The CDR3 is 15 amino acids in total, end residues counted. Sequencing was done on a sample of blood. This receptor was obtained from a female donor with esophageal squamous cell carcinoma. The gene calls are TRBV11-2 and TRBJ2-1; the table's D gene call, TRBD1, was not cross checked with the DNA. This CDR3 is CASSLTVNYGYTFGS.